This entry lists 9 T cell receptor beta chains sequenced from one sample in a study of OX40 agonist ivuxolimab in advanced cancers. Profiled with immunoSEQ multiplex PCR; TCRdb holds only in-frame clones, not every one. The profile shows more than 12,000 clones, 65% to 80% of them singletons. Source: CD4+ or CD8+ T cells sorted from blood, taken in a trial of the OX40 agonist ivuxolimab. These receptors originate from an adult with an advanced solid tumor such as melanoma, head and neck, liver or kidney cancer.

The chain recombines TRBV7-3 with TRBJ2-1; 9 bases are shared with TRBD1. The CDR3 has 15 residues. Germline values: CDR1 SGHTA, CDR2 FQGTGA. V was pared by 1 base and J by 8 bases, with 6 bases of the junction left unmatched. CDR3 sequence (DNA): TGTGCCAGCAGCTTAAGTGACAGGGGGAACGATGAGCAGTTCTTC. Its protein is CASSLSDRGNDEQFF.

The gene calls are TRBV6-4 and TRBJ2-1; TRBD2 aligns across 11 bases. The CDR3 length is 16 residues. The J segment lost 6 bases and the V segment lost 6 bases, leaving 10 bases of the junction unmatched. CDR1 and CDR2 from the germline V gene are MRHNA and SNTAGT. In DNA form, the CDR3 reads TGTGCCAGCAGCGAAGTCGGGACTAGCGGATTCAATGAGCAGTTCTTC. Encoded protein: CASSEVGTSGFNEQFF.

The rearrangement uses TRBV9 and TRBJ2-1; TRBD2 matches 10 bases. Trimming took 0 bases from V and 2 from J; bases not matched to a gene: 8. The germline gives CDR1 SGDLS, CDR2 YYNGEE. This CDR3 comprises 18 residues. CDR3 coding DNA: TGTGCCAGCAGCGTAGATGCTAGCGGGAGAAGGCCCTACAATGAGCAGTTCTTC. This translates into CASSVDASGRRPYNEQFF.

The rearrangement links TRBV6-5 to TRBJ1-1, with unresolved D. Germline V gives CDR1 MNHEY, CDR2 SVGAGI. The ends were cut back, 6 bases at V and 3 bases at J, with 17 bases in the middle. The CDR3 runs to 15 residues. The CDR3 here is CASSPAGYGYTEAFF. The CDR3 DNA is TGTGCCAGCAGCCCCGCCGGGTACGGGTACACTGAAGCTTTCTTT.

This clone is judged medium-sized (0.01 to 0.1%). The V and J genes are TRBV30 and TRBJ2-7; possibly TRBD2 for D (6 bases). CDR1 and CDR2 from the germline V gene are GTSNPN and SVGIG (reference sequence). V was cut by 3 bases and J by 0 bases, with 12 bases left in between. The CDR3 has 14 amino acids. In nucleotides, the CDR3 is TGTGCCTGGAGATCGGGAGCCTACTCCTACGAGCAGTACTTC. Protein product: CAWRSGAYSYEQYF.

This rearrangement joins TRBV5-5 to TRBJ1-5; D is unresolved. In germline, CDR1 is SGHKS, CDR2 YYEKEE (reference sequence). The CDR3 is 14 residues long. The V and J ends lost 4 bases and 0 bases respectively, with 8 bases between them. CDR3 sequence: CASSQDNSNQPQHF. CDR3 bases: TGTGCCAGCAGCCAGGATAATAGCAATCAGCCCCAGCATTTT.

This rearrangement joins TRBV25-1 to TRBJ1-1, with 8 nucleotides matching TRBD1. Germline CDR1 is MGHDK and CDR2 is SYGVNS. Unmatched junction bases numbered 7, after V lost 6 bases and J lost 4 bases. The CDR3 covers 14 residues. CDR3 sequence reads: CASRVQGGGTEAFF. The CDR3 nucleotides are TGTGCCAGCAGAGTACAGGGGGGGGGCACTGAAGCTTTCTTT.

Concerning this clone itself: An end of the junction does not agree with germline; a read error may underlie this. The rearrangement uses TRBV28 and TRBJ1-3; 7 nucleotides agree with TRBD1. The germline CDR1 and CDR2 sequences are MDHEN and SYDVKM. The CDR3 is 15 amino acids. Here the CDR3 reads CASSQIGTVSLPGDF. The CDR3 nucleotides are TGTGCCAGCAGTCAAATCGGGACAGTCTCTCTCCCCGGTGATTTT.

This clone was found once. The V and J genes are TRBV7-7 and TRBJ2-5; D is unresolved. Germline V gene lookup returns CDR1 SSHAT and CDR2 FNYEAQ (reference sequence). V lost 7 bases to trimming and J lost 1 base, with 7 bases between them. CDR3 length: 12 residues. Here the CDR3 reads CASKGLQETQYF. CDR3 nucleotides: TGTGCCAGCAAGGGTCTCCAAGAGACCCAGTACTTC.